This T cell receptor beta chain was profiled in a study of CD8 T cell repertoires and HIV-1 epitope variants. In the study overall: Twenty-five autologous and known Gag and Nef epitope variant peptides each stimulated T cells separately. Tested: three Gag epitope families, Nef HW9 and YT9. Enriched T cells were co-cultured with equal autologous T cell-negative cells.

CDR1 SGHAT and CDR2 FQNNGV come from the germline V gene. The CDR3 is made up of 13 amino acids. Trimming cost V 0 bases and J 4 bases, with 5 bases left between them. Using immunoSEQ multiplex PCR, the repertoire was profiled, and TCRdb retains in-frame clones only, with some absent. The sample shows about 5,000 clones, 55% to 75% of them seen only once. Details on this clone: Its antigen is still unknown.

This sequence was found in a male donor with HIV. Sequencing was carried out using cultured CD8+ T cells derived from PBMCs. The chain employs TRBV11-2 and TRBJ2-3; D is ambiguous. CDR3 in DNA: TGTGCCAGCAGCTTAGATCCCCCAGATACGCAGTATTTT. Its protein product is CASSLDPPDTQYF.